The 5 T cell receptor beta chains given below trace back to one sample, sequenced in a study of cytomegalovirus exposure and HLA in healthy donors listed by TCRdb under 2017. The library came from the immunoSEQ multiplex PCR assay. The multiplex PCR relied on a mix of 60 forward primers for TCR Vbeta segments and 13 reverse primers for TCR Jbeta segments. TCRdb obtained this table from immuneACCESS and retained in-frame rearrangements with V and J assigned. These tables miss some clones; where compared with another copy, unresolved V genes account for less than half of the shortfall, and the remainder is unexplained. The sample contains about 130,000 clones, about 85% of them found a single time. Jointly, the top ten make up approximately 1.7% of the sample. The source material was PBMCs. These receptors were taken from a boy between 10 and 17 years old in good health and CMV-seronegative.

The rearrangement joins TRBV13 to TRBJ1-2; 10 bases match TRBD1. Germline CDR1 is PRHDT and CDR2 is FYEKMQ (reference sequence). The CDR3 runs to 16 residues. V lost 2 bases and J lost 3; bases outside the gene matches: 6. Written as DNA, the CDR3 is TGTGCCAGCAGCTTAAAGACAGGGGGCGCACACTATGGCTACACCTTC. It codes for CASSLKTGGAHYGYTF.

Of note for this clone: The identical CDR3 is also encoded by other nucleotide sequences in the sample. DNA of the CDR3: TGTGCCAGCAGCCCCGGACAGACCTACGAGCAGTACTTC. As protein: CASSPGQTYEQYF. The V gene is TRBV5-4, the J gene TRBJ2-7; D perhaps matches TRBD1 (6 bases). The germline V gene encodes CDR1 SGHNT and CDR2 YYREEE (reference sequence). The germline V and J ends were trimmed by 4 bases and 2 bases, with 10 bases remaining between them. The CDR3 has 13 residues.

The V gene is TRBV9, the J gene TRBJ2-1; possible D gene TRBD2, 5 bases. The V gene's germline CDR1 is SGDLS and CDR2 YYNGEE. The CDR3 sequence is 15 residues long. V lost 0 bases and J 8 bases, leaving 15 bases between the germline ends. CDR3 sequence reads: CASSVGSLGSDEQFF. CDR3 DNA sequence: TGTGCCAGCAGCGTAGGTAGCCTAGGGAGTGATGAGCAGTTCTTC.

The chain employs TRBV30 and TRBJ2-3, with TRBD2 identical over 13 bases. Trimming cost V 5 bases and J 5 bases; bases outside gene matches: 10. Germline V lookup: CDR1 GTSNPN, CDR2 SVGIG (reference sequence). The CDR3 length is 16 residues. The CDR3 protein is CAWGRGTSGIGDTQYF. CDR3 bases: TGTGCCTGGGGGAGGGGGACTAGCGGGATTGGAGATACGCAGTATTTT.

The V gene is TRBV13, the J gene TRBJ2-3; possible D gene TRBD2, 5 bases. V was cut by 2 bases and J by 3 bases, with 6 bases left in between. Looked up from germline, CDR1 is PRHDT and CDR2 is FYEKMQ (reference sequence). The length of the CDR3 is 13 residues. CDR3 protein: CASSLRGTDTQYF. CDR3 DNA sequence: TGTGCCAGCAGCTTACGGGGAACAGATACGCAGTATTTT.